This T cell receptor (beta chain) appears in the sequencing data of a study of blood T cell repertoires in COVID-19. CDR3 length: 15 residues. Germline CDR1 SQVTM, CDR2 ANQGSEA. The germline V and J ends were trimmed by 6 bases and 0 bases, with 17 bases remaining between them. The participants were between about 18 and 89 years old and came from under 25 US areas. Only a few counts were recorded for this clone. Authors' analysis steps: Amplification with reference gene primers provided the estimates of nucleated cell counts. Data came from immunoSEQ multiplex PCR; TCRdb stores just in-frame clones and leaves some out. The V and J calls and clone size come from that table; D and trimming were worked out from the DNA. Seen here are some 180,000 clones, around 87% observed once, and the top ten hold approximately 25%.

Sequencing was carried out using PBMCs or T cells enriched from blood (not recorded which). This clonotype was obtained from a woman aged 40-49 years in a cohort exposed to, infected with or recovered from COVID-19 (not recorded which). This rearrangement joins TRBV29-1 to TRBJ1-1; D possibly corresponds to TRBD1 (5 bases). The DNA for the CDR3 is TGCAGCGTCCTCCCGACCCCACAGGTGAACACTGAAGCTTTCTTT. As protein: CSVLPTPQVNTEAFF. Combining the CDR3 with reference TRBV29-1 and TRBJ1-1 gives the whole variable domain SAVISQKPSRDICQRGTSLTIQCQVDSQVTMMFWYRQQPGQSLTLIATANQGSEATYESGFVIDKFPISRPNLTFSTLTVSNMSPEDSSIYLCSVLPTPQVNTEAFFGQGTRLTVV.